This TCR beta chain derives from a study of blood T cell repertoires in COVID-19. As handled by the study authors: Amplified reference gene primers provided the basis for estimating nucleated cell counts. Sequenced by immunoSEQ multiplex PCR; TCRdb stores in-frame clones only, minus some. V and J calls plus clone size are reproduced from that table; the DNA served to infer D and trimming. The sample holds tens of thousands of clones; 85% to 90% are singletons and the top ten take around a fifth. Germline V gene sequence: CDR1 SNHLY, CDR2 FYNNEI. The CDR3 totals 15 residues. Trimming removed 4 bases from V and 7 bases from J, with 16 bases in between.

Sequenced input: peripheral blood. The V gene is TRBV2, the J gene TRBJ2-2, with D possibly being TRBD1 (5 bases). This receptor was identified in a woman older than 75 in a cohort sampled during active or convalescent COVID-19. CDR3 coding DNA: TGTGCCAGCAGTGGGACACCCCAGGGCGGCGGGGAGCTGTTTTTT. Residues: CASSGTPQGGGELFF.